This T cell receptor beta chain was profiled in a study of T cells expressing NK-cell markers. Study in general: Sequencing of TCR beta repertoires drew on sorted CD3+CD56+NKG2C+, CD3+CD56+NKG2C- and CD3+CD56-NKG2C+ T cells. Of eight sequenced donors, seven were HCMV-seropositive and one HCMV-seronegative.

Study-level findings and limits: In a few donors, these clonotypes also led the CD3+CD56-NKG2C+ fraction.

CDR1 and CDR2 (germline): DFQATT, SNEGSKA (reference sequence). This CDR3 contains 14 residues. Production of TCR beta cDNA relied on 5'RACE template switching with UMIs. Each CDR3 protein gets one entry in TCRdb, which reprocessed the 5' RACE reads and gives no DNA. The record lists 400,000 to 500,000 distinct CDR3 sequences, of which the ten most abundant hold more than 7%. Comments on this clonotype: The antigen remains unidentified.

This chain connects TRBV20-1 to TRBJ1-5; without DNA, the TCRdb call of TRBD1 cannot be checked. The sequenced material came from blood T cells: a sorted CD56 or NKG2C T cell subset, CD4+ or CD8+ T cells, or bulk PBMC T cells (not recorded which). This TCR was sampled from a woman between 18 and 69 years old in good health. CDR3 sequence reads: CSARGQGAFQPQYF.